This passage covers 20 T cell receptor beta chains from one sample sequenced in a study of cytotoxic CD8 clonotypes in ibrutinib-treated CLL. The method was immunoSEQ multiplex PCR; TCRdb's version includes in-frame clones alone and lacks a portion of them. Among just under 70,000 clones, about two thirds were seen once, and the ten largest hold roughly 5.9%. The sequences come from PBMCs, collected after 12 months of ibrutinib treatment. These receptors were taken from a human donor with chronic lymphocytic leukemia.

The chain links TRBV29-1 to TRBJ2-4; TRBD1 agrees at 7 bases. CDR1 is SQVTM and CDR2 is ANQGSEA in the germline V gene. The J segment lost 6 bases and the V segment lost 6 bases, leaving 2 bases of the junction unmatched. The CDR3 sequence is 11 residues long. CDR3 region: CSVHRGNIQYF. The CDR3, as DNA: TGCAGCGTCCACAGGGGAAACATTCAGTACTTC.

CDR3 nucleotides: TGTGCCAGCAGCCCGTCTGTGTCTGGAAACACCATATATTTT. Protein sequence: CASSPSVSGNTIYF. The J gene is TRBJ1-3, the V gene TRBV6-5; D is unclear. The CDR3 consists of 14 residues. The germline V gene has CDR1 MNHEY and CDR2 SVGAGI. Trimming took 6 bases from V and 1 from J, leaving 10 bases between them.

The V and J genes are TRBV2 and TRBJ1-1; 8 positions match TRBD1. This CDR3 region has 14 residues. Germline V gene sequence: CDR1 SNHLY, CDR2 FYNNEI. The J segment lost 4 bases and the V segment lost 5 bases, leaving 6 bases of the junction unmatched. CDR3 region: CASSKGTGGTEAFF. The CDR3 DNA sequence: TGTGCCAGCAGTAAGGGAACAGGGGGCACTGAAGCTTTCTTT. Variable domain in full (rest from reference TRBV2 and TRBJ1-1): EPEVTQTPSHQVTQMGQEVILRCVPISNHLYFYWYRQILGQKVEFLVSFYNNEISEKSEIFDDQFSVERPDGSNFTLKIRSTKLEDSAMYFCASSKGTGGTEAFFGQGTRLTVV.

This clone occurred a few times. V is TRBV7-2 and J is TRBJ1-2; D perhaps matches TRBD1 (5 bases). The germline CDR1 and CDR2 sequences are SGHTA and FQGNSA. This CDR3 contains 18 residues. V lost 1 base to trimming and J lost 1 base, with 19 bases between them. CDR3 residues: CASSLGLGVGSDNYGYTF. For the CDR3, the DNA is TGTGCCAGCAGCTTAGGGTTAGGGGTAGGGAGCGATAACTATGGCTACACCTTC. Together with reference TRBV7-2 and TRBJ1-2, the CDR3 gives the full variable domain: GAGVSQSPSNKVTEKGKDVELRCDPISGHTALYWYRQSLGQGLEFLIYFQGNSAPDKSGLPSDRFSAERTGGSVSTLTIQRTQQEDSAVYLCASSLGLGVGSDNYGYTFGSGTRLTVV.

The V call is TRBV10-1, the J call TRBJ1-1, with 8 positions matching TRBD1. The V and J ends lost 8 bases and 3 bases, in that order; junction bases with no gene match: 11. This CDR3 contains 15 residues. Germline V gene sequence: CDR1 WNHNN, CDR2 SYGVQD (reference sequence). Written as DNA, the CDR3 is TGCGCCAGCCCAAAGCCCCAACAGGGGGACACTGAAGCTTTCTTT. It translates to CASPKPQQGDTEAFF.

This clone appeared a few times. This chain links TRBV5-1 with TRBJ2-4, with D perhaps being TRBD1 or TRBD2 (5 bases each). The CDR3 is 14 residues long. Trimming left V 4 bases short and J 0 bases short, with 8 bases between. Germline lookup yields CDR1 SGHRS and CDR2 YFSETQ. CDR3 in DNA: TGCGCCAGCAGCCCGGGGACAGCCAAAAACATTCAGTACTTC. Protein product: CASSPGTAKNIQYF.

This clone was seen a few times. The chain links TRBV4-3 to TRBJ1-1; D is perhaps TRBD1 (5 bases). Germline V gene lookup returns CDR1 LGHNA and CDR2 YSLEER. This CDR3 has 13 amino acids. Trimming pared 0 bases from V and 10 bases from J, leaving 12 bases between. The CDR3 spells CASSQEGQLAAFF. As DNA, the CDR3 is TGCGCCAGCAGCCAAGAAGGACAATTAGCAGCTTTCTTT.

The chain carries TRBV5-4 and TRBJ1-1, with D unresolved. The CDR3 is made up of 14 amino acids. The ends were cut back, 0 bases at V and 8 bases at J, with 14 bases in the middle. From germline, CDR1 is SGHNT and CDR2 YYREEE (reference sequence). The CDR3: CASSLGEIGSEAFF. The CDR3 DNA is TGTGCCAGCAGCTTGGGAGAGATTGGGTCAGAAGCTTTCTTT.

V is TRBV11-2 and J is TRBJ2-5; weak D call: TRBD2 (6 bases). V lost 1 base and J lost 4, with 10 bases in between. This CDR3 has 14 amino acids. The V gene's germline CDR1 is SGHAT and CDR2 FQNNGV. CDR3 nucleotide sequence: TGTGCCAGCAGCTTAGCGGTTAGCGGAGAGACCCAGTACTTC. This gives the protein CASSLAVSGETQYF.

J is TRBJ2-3 and V is TRBV7-2, with D possibly TRBD1 on 6 matching bases. CDR1 and CDR2 (germline): SGHTA, FQGNSA. The V gene lost 3 bases and the J gene lost 1 base, with 11 bases spanning the gap. This CDR3 is built from 15 residues. CDR3 loop: CASSFWGRGTDTQYF. CDR3 DNA: TGTGCCAGCAGCTTTTGGGGGCGCGGCACAGATACGCAGTATTTT.

The chain recombines TRBV7-2 with TRBJ1-6, with D perhaps TRBD1 (6 bases). The CDR3 runs 16 residues. The germline V gene has CDR1 SGHTA and CDR2 FQGNSA. Trimming shortened V by 0 bases and J by 0 bases, and 6 bases separated the two germline ends. CDR3 nucleotide sequence: TGTGCCAGCAGCTTAGCACAGGGCTCCTATAATTCACCCCTCCACTTT. This gives the protein CASSLAQGSYNSPLHF.

This CDR3 reads CASSPEDGQYNSPLHF. The CDR3 bases are TGTGCCAGCAGTCCCGAAGACGGACAGTATAATTCACCCCTCCACTTT. The chain has TRBV6-6 and TRBJ1-6, with a possible D match to TRBD1 (6 bases). Trimming shortened V by 5 bases and J by 4 bases, and 15 bases separated the two germline ends. This CDR3 comprises 16 residues. Per the germline V gene, CDR1 is MNHNY and CDR2 is SVGAGI (reference sequence).

CDR3 coding DNA: TGTGCCAGAAGCCCCCGGGGTTCATCAAGCAATCAGCCCCAGCATTTT. Translation: CARSPRGSSSNQPQHF. V and J are TRBV5-3 and TRBJ1-5; D is unclear. TRBV5-3 is annotated as an ORF whose role is uncertain. The germline V and J ends were trimmed by 4 bases and 1 base, with 15 bases remaining between them. This CDR3 is built from 16 residues.

This sequence joins TRBV29-1 and TRBJ2-2; 7 bases map to TRBD1. CDR3 length equals 14 residues. V trimming: 4 bases; J trimming: 6 bases; junction bases outside the gene matches: 8. Per the germline V gene, CDR1 is SQVTM and CDR2 is ANQGSEA. DNA for the CDR3: TGCAGCGTTGTAGGGGGCGACAGAGCCGGGGAGCTGTTTTTT. Amino acids: CSVVGGDRAGELFF.

The chain couples TRBV7-2 to TRBJ2-7; 8 nucleotides align to TRBD1. Per the germline V gene, CDR1 is SGHTA and CDR2 is FQGNSA. V lost 6 bases, J lost 2 bases, and 3 bases stayed unmatched. There are 13 residues in the CDR3. CDR3 region: CASSKTGAYEQYF. Here the CDR3 DNA reads TGTGCCAGCAGTAAGACAGGGGCCTACGAGCAGTACTTC.

The chain carries TRBV27 and TRBJ2-7; 7 bases fit TRBD2. CDR1 and CDR2 (germline): MNHEY, SMNVEV (reference sequence). V lost 1 base to trimming and J lost 2 bases; unmatched junction nucleotides: 5. The length of the CDR3 is 15 residues. The CDR3 loop reads CASSLFSGETYEQYF. CDR3 DNA: TGTGCCAGCAGTTTATTCAGCGGGGAGACCTACGAGCAGTACTTC.

This chain links TRBV27 with TRBJ2-7; unclear D gene. In germline, CDR1 is MNHEY, CDR2 SMNVEV (reference sequence). CDR3 length equals 14 residues. V lost 5 bases to trimming and J lost 1 base, with 12 bases between them. The DNA for the CDR3 is TGTGCCAGCAGTGCAGGACCTGGGTCCTACGAGCAGTACTTC. It translates to CASSAGPGSYEQYF.

The rearrangement uses TRBV19 and TRBJ1-5; D perhaps matches TRBD1 (6 bases). The V and J ends lost 4 bases and 3 bases respectively, with 10 bases between them. This CDR3 is 14 amino acids long. Per the germline V gene, CDR1 is LNHDA and CDR2 is SQIVND (reference sequence). Written as DNA, the CDR3 is TGTGCCAGTAGTACACAGGGTCCCAATCAGCCCCAGCATTTT. Translation gives CASSTQGPNQPQHF.

This clone was seen just once. J is TRBJ1-3 and V is TRBV10-1; 8 bases agree with TRBD1. The CDR3 length is 17 residues. V lost 0 bases and J lost 0; bases outside the gene matches: 4. The germline CDR1 and CDR2 sequences are WNHNN and SYGVQD (reference sequence). The CDR3 region has the DNA TGCGCCAGCAGTGAGTCGACCGGGACAGGCTCTGGAAACACCATATATTTT. Translation: CASSESTGTGSGNTIYF.

This clone was observed a few times. The V and J genes are TRBV27 and TRBJ1-1, with D possibly TRBD1 on 5 matching bases. Germline CDR1 and CDR2: MNHEY and SMNVEV (reference sequence). The CDR3 contains 13 residues. V was pared by 11 bases and J by 1 base, with 14 bases between. The CDR3 region is CAVGGGANTEAFF. In DNA form, the CDR3 reads TGTGCCGTGGGGGGAGGGGCGAACACTGAAGCTTTCTTT.